This is a list of T cell receptor beta chains from one sample in a study of blood T cell repertoires in COVID-19. Sequencing was performed with immunoSEQ multiplex PCR; in TCRdb, only in-frame clones are kept and a portion is missing. The sample consists of approximately 330,000 clones, under 90% of them appearing once. The specimen sequenced was PBMCs or T cells enriched from blood (not recorded which). The receptors derive from a woman aged 25 to 45 who had recovered from COVID-19. The CDR3 runs from the conserved cysteine through the conserved F or W. Only some rows state a clone size, as once, few, many or a class for expanded clones.

>13|TRBV29-1|.
CSVGTGANYEQYF
>17|TRBV3-1/TRBV3-2|.
CASSQVIPRTRPKIQFF
>15|TRBV6-6|.
CASSYSAGGNQPQHF
>12|TRBV7-2|.
CASSSQGNTIYF
>16|TRBV19|once
CASSMRPGGIYQPQHF
>14|TRBV10-3|once
CALRPGGDNSPLHF
>14|TRBV7-9|.
CASSSLGMDEKLFF
>14|TRBV11-2|.
CASSPEVNTYEQYF
>15|TRBV28|.
CASRKDRGSGNTIYF
>14|TRBV3-1/TRBV3-2|.
CASRIGLTQETQYF
>17|TRBV11-2|once
CASSPSLLQGAGYGYTF
>14|TRBV6-5|.
CASTDGTDNTEAFF
>14|TRBV6-2/TRBV6-3|.
CASSRSGSPIGQFF
>14|TRBV18|.
CASSPPTSFDEQFF
>13|TRBV29-1|.
CSVQSDSGNTIYF
>17|TRBV27|.
CASSLFIDREEPGELFF
>13|TRBV18|.
CASSVSGIEKLFF
>14|TRBV6-5|.
CASSYYLDKNEQFF
>13|TRBV29-1|.
CSANRGGRETQYF
>14|TRBV5-1|.
CASSSIGQGGELFF
>13|TRBV6-5|few
CASSLGIRLEQYF
>13|TRBV7-9|.
CASRIDIQETQYF
>15|TRBV7-7|.
CASSAGTGGAGEQYF
>14|TRBV7-2|.
CASGDGQGVTEAFF
>17|TRBV9|.
CASSLNPLAGGFGEQYF
>16|TRBV19|few
CASIQTGVWGNQPQHF
>16|TRBV6-5|.
CASSYQAGTENSPLHF
>17|TRBV13|.
CASSPRGGSGRANEQYF
>17|TRBV11-2|.
CASSFRPSVANTGELFF
>15|TRBV11-2|.
CASSLSRGVSYEQYF
>12|TRBV20-1|.
CSASVQGRTQYF
>15|TRBV2|.
CASSDQGAYMIGYTF
>11|TRBV25-1|.
CASSSIDTQYF
>14|TRBV20-1|.
CSASDRGYVHEQFF
>15|TRBV4-3|.
CASSPRGFRRWGYTF
>14|TRBV19|.
CATHGGQRNQPQHF
>14|TRBV11-1|.
CASSLNSGLMEQYF
>13|TRBV19|.
CASSRTETYEQYF
>15|TRBV5-1|.
CASSEGPGGADTQYF
>16|TRBV5-1|.
CASSLDSGVISYEQYF
>16|TRBV15|.
CATSRDRRGGSEKLFF
>14|TRBV27|once
CASRTGWTNEKLFF
>13|TRBV10-3|.
CAIGQGMNTEAFF
>15|TRBV7-9|.
CASSPPTGLPYEQYF
>15|TRBV5-1|.
CASSSGTGVYNEQFF
>18|TRBV11-2|.
CASSLSPGGWGSYNEQFF